These 3 T cell receptor beta chains share one sample of origin, sequenced in a study of T cell repertoires in cytomegalovirus infection. TCRdb re-analysed the reads in MiXCR, keeping a single row per CDR3 protein. Seen here are approximately 500,000 distinct CDR3 sequences, approximately 26% observed once, and the top ten hold 13%. The sample was PBMCs. The receptors were sampled from a human donor in good health (CMV status not recorded). Some clones in this sample may be carry-over from other donors' samples.

The table lists this clonotype with many counts. The chain joins TRBV7-8 to TRBJ2-7; 7 bases are shared with TRBD2. Unmatched junction bases numbered 4, after V lost 1 base and J lost 4 bases. This CDR3 has 14 amino acids. Per the germline V gene, CDR1 is SGHVS and CDR2 is FQNEAQ. DNA of the CDR3: TGTGCCAGCAGCTTAGATCGCGGGGGATACGAGCAGTACGTC. As protein: CASSLDRGGYEQYV.

This clonotype has a handful of counts. The CDR3: CASSIAGGLSASSYEQYF. In DNA form, the CDR3 reads TGTGCCAGTAGTATAGCAGGCGGGTTAAGCGCCAGCTCCTACGAGCAGTACTTC. The gene calls are TRBV19 and TRBJ2-7, with D possibly being TRBD2 (5 bases). The V gene's germline CDR1 is LNHDA and CDR2 SQIVND (reference sequence). V lost 1 base and J 0 bases, leaving 19 bases between the germline ends. The CDR3 is made up of 18 amino acids.

This clonotype was seen ten or more times. V and J are TRBV7-2 and TRBJ2-6; D possibly matches TRBD1 or TRBD2 (5 bases each). The CDR3 length is 16 residues. V was clipped by 5 bases and J by 6 bases, with 17 bases between them. Germline CDR1 SGHTA, CDR2 FQGNSA. CDR3 sequence: CASSAPGSVAANVLTF. The CDR3 region has the DNA TGTGCCAGCAGCGCCCCAGGGAGCGTAGCGGCCAACGTCCTGACTTTC. Filled out from reference TRBV7-2 and TRBJ2-6, the complete variable domain reads GAGVSQSPSNKVTEKGKDVELRCDPISGHTALYWYRQSLGQGLEFLIYFQGNSAPDKSGLPSDRFSAERTGGSVSTLTIQRTQQEDSAVYLCASSAPGSVAANVLTFGAGSRLTVL.